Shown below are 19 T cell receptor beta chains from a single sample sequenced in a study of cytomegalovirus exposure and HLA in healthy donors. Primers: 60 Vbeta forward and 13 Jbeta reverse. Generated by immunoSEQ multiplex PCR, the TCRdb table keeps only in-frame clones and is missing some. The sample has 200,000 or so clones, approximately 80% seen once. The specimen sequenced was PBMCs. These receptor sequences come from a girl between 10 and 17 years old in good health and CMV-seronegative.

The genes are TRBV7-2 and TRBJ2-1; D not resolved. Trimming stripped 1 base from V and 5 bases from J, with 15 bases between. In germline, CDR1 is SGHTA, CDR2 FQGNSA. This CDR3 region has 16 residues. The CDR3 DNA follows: TGTGCCAGCAGCTTAGTTTCCTCCTACCCCGACAATGAGCAGTTCTTC. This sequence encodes CASSLVSSYPDNEQFF.

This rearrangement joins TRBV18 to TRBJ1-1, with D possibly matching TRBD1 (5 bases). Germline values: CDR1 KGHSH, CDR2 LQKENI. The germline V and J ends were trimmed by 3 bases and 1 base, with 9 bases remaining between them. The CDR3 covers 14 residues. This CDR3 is CASSPRVTNTEAFF. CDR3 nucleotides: TGTGCCAGCTCACCCAGGGTGACGAACACTGAAGCTTTCTTT.

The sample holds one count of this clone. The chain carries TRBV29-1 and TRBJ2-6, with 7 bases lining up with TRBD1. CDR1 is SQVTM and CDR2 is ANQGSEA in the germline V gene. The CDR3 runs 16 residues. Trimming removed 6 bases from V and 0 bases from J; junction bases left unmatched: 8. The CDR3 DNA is TGCAGCGTCCCCGGGACAGCAGGCTCTGGGGCCAACGTCCTGACTTTC. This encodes CSVPGTAGSGANVLTF.

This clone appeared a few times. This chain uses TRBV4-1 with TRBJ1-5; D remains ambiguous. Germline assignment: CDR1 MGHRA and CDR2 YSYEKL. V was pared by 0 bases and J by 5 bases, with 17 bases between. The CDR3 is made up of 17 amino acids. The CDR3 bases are TGCGCCAGCAGCCAAGAATCGGGAGTAATGGGCGATCAGCCCCAGCATTTT. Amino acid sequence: CASSQESGVMGDQPQHF.

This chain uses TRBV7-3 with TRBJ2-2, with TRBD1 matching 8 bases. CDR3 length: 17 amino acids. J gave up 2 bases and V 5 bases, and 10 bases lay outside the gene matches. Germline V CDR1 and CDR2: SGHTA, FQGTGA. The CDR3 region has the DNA TGTGCCAGCAGCCACCTGCCGGGACAGGTTAACACCGGGGAGCTGTTTTTT. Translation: CASSHLPGQVNTGELFF.

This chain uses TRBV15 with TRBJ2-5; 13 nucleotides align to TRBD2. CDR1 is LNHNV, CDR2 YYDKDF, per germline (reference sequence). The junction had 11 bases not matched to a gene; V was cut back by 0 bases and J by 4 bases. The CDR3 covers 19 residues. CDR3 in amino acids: CATSRDGALRTSGRETQYF. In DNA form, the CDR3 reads TGTGCCACCAGCAGAGATGGGGCACTGAGGACTAGCGGGAGAGAGACCCAGTACTTC.

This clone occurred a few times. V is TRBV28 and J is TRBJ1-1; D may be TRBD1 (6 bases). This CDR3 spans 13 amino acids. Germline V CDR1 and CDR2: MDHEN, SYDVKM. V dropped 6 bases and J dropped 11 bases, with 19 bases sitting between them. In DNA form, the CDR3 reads TGTGCCAGCAGACTATCAGGGGTGAGGGGGGCTTTCTTT. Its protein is CASRLSGVRGAFF. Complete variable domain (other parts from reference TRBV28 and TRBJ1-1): DVKVTQSSRYLVKRTGEKVFLECVQDMDHENMFWYRQDPGLGLRLIYFSYDVKMKEKGDIPEGYSVSREKKERFSLILESASTNQTSMYLCASRLSGVRGAFFGQGTRLTVV.

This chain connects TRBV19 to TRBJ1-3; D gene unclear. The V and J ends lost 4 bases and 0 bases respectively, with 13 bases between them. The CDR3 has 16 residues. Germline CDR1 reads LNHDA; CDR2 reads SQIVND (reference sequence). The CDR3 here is CASSTGLVYSGNTIYF. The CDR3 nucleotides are TGTGCCAGTAGTACAGGTCTGGTTTACTCTGGAAACACCATATATTTT.

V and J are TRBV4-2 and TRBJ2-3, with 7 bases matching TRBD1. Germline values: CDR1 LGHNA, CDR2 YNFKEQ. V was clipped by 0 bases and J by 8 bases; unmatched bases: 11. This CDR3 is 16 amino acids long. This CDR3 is CASSQDGRQGSGTQYF. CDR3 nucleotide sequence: TGTGCCAGCAGCCAAGATGGGCGACAGGGTTCAGGTACGCAGTATTTT.

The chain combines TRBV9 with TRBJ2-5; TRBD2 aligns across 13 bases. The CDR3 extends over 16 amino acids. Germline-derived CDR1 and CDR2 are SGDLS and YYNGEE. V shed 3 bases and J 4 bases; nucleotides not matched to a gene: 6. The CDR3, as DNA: TGTGCCAGCAGCGCTCGACTAGCGGGGGGAGGAGAGACCCAGTACTTC. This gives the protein CASSARLAGGGETQYF.

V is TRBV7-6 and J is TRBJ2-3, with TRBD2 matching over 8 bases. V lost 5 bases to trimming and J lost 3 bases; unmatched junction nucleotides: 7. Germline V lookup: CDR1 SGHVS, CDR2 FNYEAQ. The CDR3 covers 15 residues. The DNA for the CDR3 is TGTGCCAGCAGCCCCCGGGGGGGGGAGACAGATACGCAGTATTTT. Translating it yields CASSPRGGETDTQYF.

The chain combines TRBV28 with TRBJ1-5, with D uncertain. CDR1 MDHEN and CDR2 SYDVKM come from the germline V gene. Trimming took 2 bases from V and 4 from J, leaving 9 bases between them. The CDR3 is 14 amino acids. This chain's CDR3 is CASSLDNRNQPQHF. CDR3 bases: TGTGCCAGCAGTTTAGACAATAGGAATCAGCCCCAGCATTTT.

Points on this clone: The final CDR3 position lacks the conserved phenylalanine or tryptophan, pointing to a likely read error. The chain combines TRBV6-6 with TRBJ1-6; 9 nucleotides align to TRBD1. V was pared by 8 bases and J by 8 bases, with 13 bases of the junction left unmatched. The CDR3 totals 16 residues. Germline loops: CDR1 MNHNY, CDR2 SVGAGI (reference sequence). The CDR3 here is CASEKGTGFFDSPLHL. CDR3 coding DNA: TGTGCCAGCGAAAAGGGGACAGGGTTTTTTGATTCACCCCTCCACCTT.

The CDR3 coding sequence is TGTGCCAGCAAATATTCGGAGGGAGGCTACACCTTC. Translation gives CASKYSEGGYTF. This chain links TRBV2 with TRBJ1-2; D gene unclear. This CDR3 spans 12 amino acids. Per the germline V gene, CDR1 is SNHLY and CDR2 is FYNNEI. The V gene lost 7 bases and the J gene lost 8 bases, with 14 bases spanning the gap.

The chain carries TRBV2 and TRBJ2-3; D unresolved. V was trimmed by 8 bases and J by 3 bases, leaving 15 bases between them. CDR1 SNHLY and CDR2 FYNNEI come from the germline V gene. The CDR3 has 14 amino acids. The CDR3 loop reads CASELRVRTDTQYF. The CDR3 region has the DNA TGTGCCAGCGAACTTCGGGTACGAACAGATACGCAGTATTTT.

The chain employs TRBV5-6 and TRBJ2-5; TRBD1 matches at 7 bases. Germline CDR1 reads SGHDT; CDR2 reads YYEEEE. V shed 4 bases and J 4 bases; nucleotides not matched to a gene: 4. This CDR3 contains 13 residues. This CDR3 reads CASSDTGVETQYF. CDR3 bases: TGTGCCAGCAGCGATACAGGGGTAGAGACCCAGTACTTC.

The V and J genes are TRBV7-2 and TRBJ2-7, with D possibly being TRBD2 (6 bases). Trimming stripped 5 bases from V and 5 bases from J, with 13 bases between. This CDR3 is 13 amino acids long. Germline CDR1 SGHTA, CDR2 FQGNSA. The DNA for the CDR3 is TGTGCCAGCAGCCTCCCCCCGGGGGACGAGCAGTACTTC. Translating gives CASSLPPGDEQYF.

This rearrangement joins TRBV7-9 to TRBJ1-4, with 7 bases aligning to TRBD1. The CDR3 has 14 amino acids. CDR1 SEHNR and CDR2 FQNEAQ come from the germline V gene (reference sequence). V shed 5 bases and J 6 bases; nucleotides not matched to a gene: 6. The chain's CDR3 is CASSTGTVYEKLFF. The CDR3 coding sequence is TGTGCCAGCAGCACCGGGACAGTCTATGAAAAACTGTTTTTT.

The CDR3 is CASSLSTGALSGNTIYF. The CDR3 DNA is TGTGCCAGTAGTTTGTCGACAGGGGCGCTCTCTGGAAACACCATATATTTT. The chain links TRBV19 to TRBJ1-3; 8 bases fit TRBD1. Germline CDR1 and CDR2: LNHDA and SQIVND (reference sequence). The CDR3 length is 17 residues. Trimming removed 5 bases from V and 0 bases from J; junction bases left unmatched: 9.